Listed below are T cell receptor beta chains from one sample, sequenced in a study of blood T cell repertoires in COVID-19. Sequencing used immunoSEQ multiplex PCR; TCRdb keeps in-frame clones, though not all of them. Found here are 75,000 to 90,000 clones, 90% of them singletons; the top ten hold around 1%. The source material was peripheral blood. All receptors derive from a woman aged 50 to 60 in a cohort sampled during active COVID-19. Each CDR3 is given with its conserved first and last residue. Fields, in order: clone size, V gene, J gene, D gene, CDR3 protein, CDR3 DNA. A D gene is named only where the DNA matches it firmly. The size entry is marked missing in some rows and otherwise reads once, few, many or a size class.

NA	TRBV6-4	TRBJ2-2	TRBD2	CASRPLAATGELFF	TGTGCCAGCCGACCCCTAGCGGCAACCGGGGAGCTGTTTTTT
NA	TRBV7-9	TRBJ2-7	TRBD1	CASSLGRDRGYEQYF	TGTGCCAGCAGCTTAGGAAGGGACAGGGGGTACGAGCAGTACTTC
NA	TRBV4-2	TRBJ2-7	TRBD1	CASSGQGSSYEQYF	TGTGCCAGTTCGGGACAGGGAAGCTCCTACGAGCAGTACTTC
NA	TRBV24-1	TRBJ2-1	TRBD2	CATSDPGGWNEQFF	TGTGCCACCAGTGACCCCGGGGGGTGGAATGAGCAGTTCTTC
NA	TRBV6-6	TRBJ1-5	TRBD1	CASSRSGGVDRGYQPQHF	TGTGCCAGCAGTCGATCGGGGGGGGTTGACAGGGGATATCAGCCCCAGCATTTT
NA	TRBV19	TRBJ2-2	TRBD1	CASSTPGTGGPGELFF	TGTGCCAGTAGTACCCCCGGGACAGGGGGCCCCGGGGAGCTGTTTTTT
few	TRBV3-1/TRBV3-2	TRBJ2-7	TRBD1	CASSPGQGGGEQYF	TGTGCCAGCAGCCCCGGACAGGGAGGAGGCGAGCAGTACTTC
once	TRBV18	TRBJ2-2	TRBD1	CASSPDRGPGELFF	TGTGCCAGCTCACCAGACAGGGGTCCCGGGGAGCTGTTTTTT
NA	TRBV6-5	TRBJ1-6	TRBD1	CASRARQGRSPLHF	TGTGCCAGCAGGGCCCGACAGGGAAGGTCACCCCTCCACTTT
NA	TRBV28	TRBJ2-2	TRBD1	CATAGGQEGGTNTGELFF	TGTGCCACCGCTGGGGGACAGGAAGGGGGGACGAACACCGGGGAGCTGTTTTTT